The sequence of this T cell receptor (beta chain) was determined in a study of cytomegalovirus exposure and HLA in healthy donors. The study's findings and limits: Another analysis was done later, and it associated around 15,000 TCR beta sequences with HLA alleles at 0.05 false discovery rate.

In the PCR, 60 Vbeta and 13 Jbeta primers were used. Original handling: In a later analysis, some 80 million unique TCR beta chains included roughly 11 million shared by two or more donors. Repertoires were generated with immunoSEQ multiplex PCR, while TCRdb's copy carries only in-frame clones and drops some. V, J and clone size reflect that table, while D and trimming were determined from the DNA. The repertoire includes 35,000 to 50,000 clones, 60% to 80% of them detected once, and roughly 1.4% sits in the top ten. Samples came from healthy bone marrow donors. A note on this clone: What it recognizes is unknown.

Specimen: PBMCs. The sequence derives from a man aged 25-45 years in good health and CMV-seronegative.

As DNA, the CDR3 is TGTGCCAGCAGCATACAGGGGAGCTCCTACAATGAGCAGTTCTTC. Its translation is CASSIQGSSYNEQFF. V and J are TRBV7-9 and TRBJ2-1; 7 positions match TRBD1. Germline V gives CDR1 SEHNR, CDR2 FQNEAQ (reference sequence). The CDR3 loop spans 15 amino acids. J was trimmed by 0 bases and V by 5 bases; bases with no gene match: 4. Full variable domain (missing parts from reference TRBV7-9 and TRBJ2-1): DTGVSQNPRHKITKRGQNVTFRCDPISEHNRLYWYRQTLGQGPEFLTYFQNEAQLEKSRLLSDRFSAERPKGSFSTLEIQRTEQGDSAMYLCASSIQGSSYNEQFFGPGTRLTVL.